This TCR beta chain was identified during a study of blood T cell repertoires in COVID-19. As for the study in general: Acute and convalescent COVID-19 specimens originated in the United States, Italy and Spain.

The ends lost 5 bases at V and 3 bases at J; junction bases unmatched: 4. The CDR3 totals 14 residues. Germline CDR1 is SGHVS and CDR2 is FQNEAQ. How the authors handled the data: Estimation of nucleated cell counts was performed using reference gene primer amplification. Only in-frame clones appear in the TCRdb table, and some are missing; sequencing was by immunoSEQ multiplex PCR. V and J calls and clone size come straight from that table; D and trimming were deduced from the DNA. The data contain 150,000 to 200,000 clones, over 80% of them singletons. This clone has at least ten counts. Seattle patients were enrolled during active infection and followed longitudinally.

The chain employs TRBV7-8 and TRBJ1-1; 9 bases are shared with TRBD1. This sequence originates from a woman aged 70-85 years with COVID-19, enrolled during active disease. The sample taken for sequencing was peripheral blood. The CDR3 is CASSGRQGDTEAFF. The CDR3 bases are TGTGCCAGCAGCGGTAGACAGGGGGACACTGAAGCTTTCTTT.